This entry lists 18 T cell receptor beta chains sequenced from one sample in a study of cytomegalovirus exposure and HLA in healthy donors. The primer mix had 60 Vbeta and 13 Jbeta primers. TCRdb's copy holds only in-frame clones and misses some; the assay was immunoSEQ multiplex PCR. The repertoire includes over 70,000 clones, over 55% of them detected once, and around a fifth sits in the top ten. The specimen was PBMCs. These receptors were collected from a woman aged 45 to 65 in good health and CMV-seropositive.

The chain recombines TRBV9 with TRBJ2-5; TRBD1 agrees at 7 bases. The CDR3 sequence is 15 residues long. The V segment lost 3 bases and the J segment 0 bases; nucleotides outside the gene matches: 5. Germline CDR1 reads SGDLS; CDR2 reads YYNGEE. CDR3 region: CASSGGTAHQETQYF. CDR3 DNA sequence: TGTGCCAGCAGCGGAGGGACAGCCCACCAAGAGACCCAGTACTTC.

The rearrangement uses TRBV15 and TRBJ1-4; the D gene is possibly TRBD1 (6 bases). The germline V gene encodes CDR1 LNHNV and CDR2 YYDKDF (reference sequence). Between the trimmed V and J ends, which lost 6 bases and 5 bases, there was a span of 10 bases. CDR3 size: 13 residues. CDR3 protein: CATRDRQNEKLFF. The CDR3 bases are TGTGCCACCAGGGACAGACAGAATGAAAAACTGTTTTTT.

The chain couples TRBV7-2 to TRBJ1-3, with D perhaps TRBD1 (5 bases). The V end lost 5 bases, the J end lost 0 bases, and 11 bases lay between the germline ends. The length of the CDR3 is 15 residues. Germline V gives CDR1 SGHTA, CDR2 FQGNSA. CDR3 bases: TGTGCCAGCAGCCCGACAGCTAACTCTGGAAACACCATATATTTT. It is translated as CASSPTANSGNTIYF. Combining the CDR3 with reference TRBV7-2 and TRBJ1-3 gives the whole variable domain GAGVSQSPSNKVTEKGKDVELRCDPISGHTALYWYRQSLGQGLEFLIYFQGNSAPDKSGLPSDRFSAERTGGSVSTLTIQRTQQEDSAVYLCASSPTANSGNTIYFGEGSWLTVV.

V gene TRBV4-2 combines with J gene TRBJ1-2, with D maybe TRBD1 (6 bases). With 1 base removed from V and 10 bases from J, the gap between germline ends came to 19 bases. This CDR3 is built from 15 residues. In germline, CDR1 is LGHNA, CDR2 YNFKEQ. The CDR3 spells CASSQGVGRGVDYTF. CDR3 nucleotide sequence: TGTGCCAGCAGCCAAGGAGTGGGCAGGGGAGTGGACTACACCTTC.

J is TRBJ1-2 and V is TRBV11-3; tentatively, D is TRBD1 (6 bases). This CDR3 has 12 amino acids. V dropped 5 bases and J dropped 7 bases, with 11 bases sitting between them. The germline V gene encodes CDR1 SGHNT and CDR2 YENEEA. This CDR3 reads CASSQAGVGYTF. The CDR3 DNA is TGTGCCAGCAGCCAGGCAGGGGTTGGCTACACCTTC.

This clone occurred a few times. This CDR3 is CASSPPRGQGFSYGYTF. The CDR3 coding sequence is TGTGCCAGCAGTCCCCCGCGGGGACAGGGGTTCAGCTATGGCTACACCTTC. The rearrangement joins TRBV28 to TRBJ1-2, with 10 bases aligning to TRBD1. J gave up 4 bases and V 5 bases, and 13 bases lay outside the gene matches. Germline V gene sequence: CDR1 MDHEN, CDR2 SYDVKM. This CDR3 is 17 amino acids long.

The V call is TRBV7-9, the J call TRBJ1-2; 9 positions agree with TRBD1. CDR3 length equals 14 residues. From germline, CDR1 is SEHNR and CDR2 FQNEAQ (reference sequence). V dropped 2 bases and J dropped 6; count of bases not matched to a gene: 4. CDR3 amino acids: CASSLPGQGHGYTF. CDR3 sequence (DNA): TGTGCCAGCAGCTTACCGGGACAGGGCCATGGCTACACCTTC.

The V gene is TRBV5-6, the J gene TRBJ2-6; 11 positions agree with TRBD2. V gave up 4 bases and J gave up 3 bases; unmatched junction bases: 12. CDR1 and CDR2 (germline): SGHDT, YYEEEE. The CDR3 contains 19 residues. The DNA of the CDR3 is TGTGCCAGCAGCCCCCAGTTGATAGCGGGGGGGCTTGGGGCCAACGTCCTGACTTTC. Its translation: CASSPQLIAGGLGANVLTF.

The chain links TRBV7-3 to TRBJ2-1, with 9 bases aligning to TRBD1. The CDR3 totals 15 residues. Germline CDR1 is SGHTA and CDR2 is FQGTGA. V dropped 2 bases and J dropped 9; count of bases not matched to a gene: 8. The CDR3 bases are TGTGCCAGCAGCTTATGGGACAGGGTAAGGCTTGAGCAGTTCTTC. This encodes CASSLWDRVRLEQFF.

The chain couples TRBV29-1 to TRBJ2-1; 14 nucleotides match TRBD2. Germline V CDR1 and CDR2: SQVTM, ANQGSEA. With 1 base clipped from V and 12 bases from J, the junction kept 14 bases outside the gene matches. The CDR3 extends over 17 amino acids. The CDR3 is CSVEGIRGLAGGPGQFF. The CDR3 nucleotides read TGCAGCGTTGAAGGTATTCGCGGACTAGCGGGGGGCCCGGGGCAGTTCTTC.

The CDR3 DNA is TGTGCCAGCAGTGAAGACAGTCGCTTGCGGGTAGAGACCCAGTACTTC. Its protein is CASSEDSRLRVETQYF. The gene calls are TRBV6-1 and TRBJ2-5; D might be TRBD2 (5 bases). CDR1 and CDR2 from the germline V gene are MNHNS and SASEGT. V gave up 1 base and J gave up 4 bases, with 16 bases separating them. The CDR3 has 16 amino acids.

V usage is TRBV28 and J usage is TRBJ2-7; D remains ambiguous. The V gene's germline CDR1 is MDHEN and CDR2 SYDVKM. V dropped 10 bases and J dropped 0 bases, with 13 bases sitting between them. The CDR3 spans 13 residues. The CDR3 coding sequence is TGTGCCACCGCCACTTCACGCTCCTACGAGCAGTACTTC. It translates to CATATSRSYEQYF.

The chain is built from TRBV7-9 and TRBJ2-3; the match to TRBD2 covers 7 bases. The CDR3 has 17 amino acids. Per germline, CDR1 SEHNR and CDR2 FQNEAQ (reference sequence). Losses at the gene ends were 1 base for V and 0 bases for J; bases not matched to a gene: 7. CDR3 sequence reads: CASSLGNSGHSTDTQYF. CDR3 bases: TGTGCCAGCAGCTTAGGTAATAGCGGGCATAGCACAGATACGCAGTATTTT. Filled out from reference TRBV7-9 and TRBJ2-3, the complete variable domain reads DTGVSQNPRHKITKRGQNVTFRCDPISEHNRLYWYRQTLGQGPEFLTYFQNEAQLEKSRLLSDRFSAERPKGSFSTLEIQRTEQGDSAMYLCASSLGNSGHSTDTQYFGPGTRLTVL.

This clone was seen only once. The chain recombines TRBV28 with TRBJ1-5; perhaps TRBD1 as D (5 bases). The CDR3 covers 16 residues. V lost 3 bases and J lost 0, with 12 bases in between. Germline values: CDR1 MDHEN, CDR2 SYDVKM. In nucleotides, the CDR3 is TGTGCCAGCAGTTTTATGGGGACTATTAGCAATCAGCCCCAGCATTTT. Its translation: CASSFMGTISNQPQHF. Full variable domain (missing parts from reference TRBV28 and TRBJ1-5): DVKVTQSSRYLVKRTGEKVFLECVQDMDHENMFWYRQDPGLGLRLIYFSYDVKMKEKGDIPEGYSVSREKKERFSLILESASTNQTSMYLCASSFMGTISNQPQHFGDGTRLSIL.

This clone has only a few counts. This chain joins TRBV30 and TRBJ2-6; weak D call: TRBD2 (7 bases). CDR3 length: 15 residues. Germline values: CDR1 GTSNPN, CDR2 SVGIG (reference sequence). Trimming took off 8 bases at V and 4 bases at J, with 18 bases between the two ends. The CDR3 loop is CAGDGGAGGANVLTF. In DNA form, the CDR3 reads TGTGCCGGGGATGGGGGGGCGGGGGGGGCCAACGTCCTGACTTTC.

V is TRBV5-6 and J is TRBJ1-1; D unresolved. Germline CDR1 and CDR2: SGHDT and YYEEEE. The length of the CDR3 is 11 residues. V dropped 2 bases and J dropped 8 bases, with 7 bases sitting between them. The CDR3 bases are TGTGCCAGCAGCTTCTTCCTAGAAGCTTTCTTT. Protein: CASSFFLEAFF.

The V call is TRBV6-1, the J call TRBJ2-5; the D gene is possibly TRBD1 (6 bases). Trimming took 4 bases from V and 1 from J, leaving 10 bases between them. The CDR3 runs 14 residues. The germline V gene has CDR1 MNHNS and CDR2 SASEGT. CDR3 DNA: TGTGCCAGCAGTGGCGGACAGCCCCAAGAGACCCAGTACTTC. It encodes CASSGGQPQETQYF.

The rearrangement links TRBV6-1 to TRBJ2-6, with a weak D call TRBD1 (6 bases). The length of the CDR3 is 15 residues. V lost 4 bases and J lost 2, with 9 bases in between. CDR1 and CDR2 from the germline V gene are MNHNS and SASEGT. As DNA, the CDR3 is TGTGCCAGCAGTGGTGGGGGCGCTGGGGCCAACGTCCTGACTTTC. It translates to CASSGGGAGANVLTF.